The entry below gives a single T cell receptor beta chain sequence along with its context. What it binds is unknown. Germline-derived CDR1 and CDR2 are MNHEY and SMNVEV (reference sequence). This CDR3 comprises 15 residues. V lost 5 bases to trimming and J lost 6 bases, with 16 bases between them. The source of the sample is a study of pediatric ulcerative colitis. Overall study findings and caveats: A couple of patients' blood samples yielded substantially fewer templates. No controls had the two rectal clonotypes shared by ulcerative colitis patients.

Assay: immunoSEQ multiplex PCR; the TCRdb copy retains only in-frame clones and omits some. The sample carries several thousand clones, 80% to 90% recorded once. The genes are TRBV27 and TRBJ1-4, with TRBD1 as a possible D gene (5 bases). This TCR was sampled from a boy under 18 with mild ulcerative colitis. Material: blood. CDR3 in amino acids: CASSPYRLRDEKLFF. CDR3 coding DNA: TGTGCCAGCAGTCCATACAGGCTACGAGATGAAAAACTGTTTTTT.